This entry describes one T cell receptor beta chain. As yet, its antigen is unknown. The data were obtained in a study of Ad26.COV2.S vaccination and SARS-CoV-2 variants. Study in general: Doses of Ad26.COV2.S were injected into muscle once or twice, 56 days apart.

Findings of the study overall: Analyses that measured TCR breadth and depth may have underestimated total T cell responses. Comparable non-spike TCR breadth was observed in vaccine and placebo recipients. Compared with placebo recipients, vaccine recipients had higher spike-specific TCR breadth.

Documented treatment: 19 received Ad26.COV2.S at low or high dose, single or two shots; five or six received placebo; per-sample allocation not given. On day 63 after the first injection, vaccine and placebo recipients gave samples. The table came from immunoSEQ multiplex PCR; TCRdb's copy has only in-frame clones and leaves some out. Of about 400,000 clones in the sample, 83% are singletons; the top ten hold around 7.4%. This CDR3 contains 12 residues. CDR1 is SGDLS, CDR2 YYNGEE, per germline. With 4 bases removed from V and 5 bases from J, the gap between germline ends came to 10 bases. The J gene is TRBJ2-7, the V gene TRBV9; D call uncertain. This clonotype originated in a person aged 18 to 65 who received the Ad26.COV2.S COVID-19 vaccine or a placebo. This specimen was peripheral blood, taken in a trial of Ad26.COV2.S vaccine versus placebo. CDR3 residues: CASSLGSDEQYF. Written as DNA, the CDR3 is TGTGCCAGCAGCCTCGGTAGTGACGAGCAGTACTTC.